Each of the 21 T cell receptor beta chains below was sequenced from the same sample in a study of vaccination effects on CD4 cells after COVID-19. Antigens for these TCRs are unknown. Produced via immunoSEQ multiplex PCR; TCRdb's table is partial and in-frame only. The sample gives 65,000 or so clones, roughly 76% of which show up once; 2.5% to 3% is in the top ten. CD4+ T cells specific for antigen were expanded with viral peptide pools by the ViraFEST assay before sequencing. Once cultured for roughly 10 days, the cells underwent separation to obtain CD4+ T cells. Among the vaccine recipients, none had a prior SARS-CoV-2 infection, and nucleocapsid antibodies were negative. Sequencing was performed on CD4+ T cells from PBMCs cultured with HCoV-NL63 spike peptides, taken before COVID-19 vaccination. Receptor source: a human donor who received a COVID-19 vaccine.

J is TRBJ2-7 and V is TRBV10-3; possible D gene TRBD1, 5 bases. The CDR3 loop spans 13 amino acids. Between the trimmed V and J ends, which lost 2 bases and 1 base, there was a span of 6 bases. Germline CDR1 is ENHRY and CDR2 is SYGVKD. CDR3 residues: CAISEGASYEQYV. CDR3 sequence (DNA): TGTGCCATCAGTGAGGGGGCGTCCTACGAGCAGTACGTC.

This clone was recorded a few times. The J gene is TRBJ1-4, the V gene TRBV18, with D unresolved. V lost 5 bases to trimming and J lost 8 bases, with 18 bases between them. The CDR3 totals 15 residues. Germline V gene sequence: CDR1 KGHSH, CDR2 LQKENI. The CDR3 protein is CASSRTAKSGEKLFF. The CDR3 DNA reads as TGTGCCAGCTCAAGGACGGCAAAGTCGGGGGAAAAACTGTTTTTT.

The rearrangement links TRBV2 to TRBJ1-1; unclear D gene. The CDR3 runs to 12 residues. V was pared by 7 bases and J by 0 bases, with 6 bases between. The germline gives CDR1 SNHLY, CDR2 FYNNEI. CDR3 sequence (DNA): TGTGCCAGCATCGATCTGAACACTGAAGCTTTCTTT. Translation gives CASIDLNTEAFF.

The chain joins TRBV3-1 (or the pseudogene TRBV3-2) to TRBJ1-6, with 10 bases fitting TRBD1. The CDR3 contains 14 residues. The V and J ends lost 5 bases and 9 bases, in that order; junction bases with no gene match: 4. Germline V CDR1 and CDR2: LGHDT, YNNKEL (reference sequence). CDR3 sequence (DNA): TGTGCCAGCAGCAGAGGACAGGGGGGTTCACCCCTCCACTTT. Amino acid sequence: CASSRGQGGSPLHF.

This clone was detected only once. The rearrangement joins TRBV29-1 to TRBJ2-7; D may be TRBD2 (7 bases). Germline-derived CDR1 and CDR2 are SQVTM and ANQGSEA. V was pared by 7 bases and J by 2 bases, with 12 bases between. This CDR3 has 12 residues. The CDR3 reads CSGGGQPYEQYV. DNA for the CDR3: TGCAGCGGGGGGGGGCAGCCCTACGAGCAGTACGTC.

The genes are TRBV5-1 and TRBJ2-5; 8 bases line up with TRBD1. The length of the CDR3 is 14 residues. Germline CDR1 SGHRS, CDR2 YFSETQ. V lost 3 bases, J lost 4 bases, and 5 bases stayed unmatched. CDR3 sequence: CASSSTGGRETQYF. CDR3 in DNA: TGCGCCAGCAGCTCCACAGGGGGGCGAGAGACCCAGTACTTC.

The V call is TRBV6-5, the J call TRBJ2-5, with TRBD2 identical over 9 bases. Losses at the gene ends were 6 bases for V and 5 bases for J; bases not matched to a gene: 7. CDR1 and CDR2 from the germline V gene are MNHEY and SVGAGI. The CDR3 is 14 residues long. The CDR3, as DNA: TGTGCCAGCAGAGGTAGCGGGGGATGGGAGACCCAGTACTTC. This codes for CASRGSGGWETQYF.

This CDR3 reads CASSMTGPYNEQFF. In DNA form, the CDR3 reads TGTGCCAGCAGCATGACAGGCCCTTACAATGAGCAGTTCTTC. The chain has TRBV6-5 and TRBJ2-1, with D perhaps TRBD1 (6 bases). The CDR3 is 14 amino acids. Germline-derived CDR1 and CDR2 are MNHEY and SVGAGI. Trimming left V 6 bases short and J 4 bases short, with 13 bases between.

The V call is TRBV6-5, the J call TRBJ1-1; tentatively, D is TRBD1 (5 bases). This CDR3 contains 15 residues. With 0 bases removed from V and 4 bases from J, the gap between germline ends came to 12 bases. Germline CDR1 is MNHEY and CDR2 is SVGAGI. The CDR3 DNA reads as TGTGCCAGCAGTTACTCGCGGGGCCTCGGCACTGAAGCTTTCTTT. Translated, it gives CASSYSRGLGTEAFF.

The V call is TRBV19, the J call TRBJ2-2; D remains unclear. V lost 3 bases, J lost 3 bases, and 8 bases lay in between. The CDR3 loop spans 14 amino acids. The germline gives CDR1 LNHDA, CDR2 SQIVND (reference sequence). Written as DNA, the CDR3 is TGTGCCAGTAGTATGGTCCTCTACACCGGGGAGCTGTTTTTT. Protein sequence: CASSMVLYTGELFF.

This chain joins TRBV6-6 and TRBJ2-7; D is unresolved. Germline V CDR1 and CDR2: MNHNY, SVGAGI (reference sequence). The CDR3 is 11 residues long. Trimming removed 2 bases from V and 4 bases from J, with 3 bases in between. The CDR3 loop reads CASSYQYEQYV. The CDR3 DNA follows: TGTGCCAGCAGTTACCAATACGAGCAGTACGTC.

This clone was recorded a few times. The V and J genes are TRBV11-2 and TRBJ1-3; D ambiguous. The CDR3 loop spans 16 amino acids. Trimming stripped 5 bases from V and 0 bases from J, with 14 bases between. Germline CDR1 reads SGHAT; CDR2 reads FQNNGV. The CDR3 bases are TGTGCCAGCAGCCCCCCTTTCAAAAGCTCTGGAAACACCATATATTTT. It encodes CASSPPFKSSGNTIYF.

The chain carries TRBV11-2 and TRBJ2-2, with D unclear. The V end lost 0 bases, the J end lost 0 bases, and 11 bases lay between the germline ends. The CDR3 has 17 amino acids. Germline CDR1 and CDR2: SGHAT and FQNNGV. CDR3 residues: CASSLDPWPPNTGELFF. CDR3 bases: TGTGCCAGCAGCTTAGATCCCTGGCCCCCGAACACCGGGGAGCTGTTTTTT.

This chain links TRBV6-4 with TRBJ1-1; D call uncertain. This CDR3 comprises 13 residues. Deletions cut 6 bases from V and 1 base from J, with 9 bases between. Germline-derived CDR1 and CDR2 are MRHNA and SNTAGT. The CDR3 DNA is TGTGCCAGCAGACGCGACGGGAACACTGAAGCTTTCTTT. Translating it yields CASRRDGNTEAFF.

The chain has TRBV7-9 and TRBJ2-7; TRBD1 is a possible D gene (5 bases). The CDR3 length is 14 residues. The ends were cut back, 3 bases at V and 2 bases at J, with 11 bases in the middle. Germline V gene sequence: CDR1 SEHNR, CDR2 FQNEAQ (reference sequence). CDR3 nucleotide sequence: TGTGCCAGCAGCTTGGGTCAGGGCGCCTACGAGCAGTACGTC. This encodes CASSLGQGAYEQYV.

This chain links TRBV19 with TRBJ2-4; possibly TRBD1 for D (5 bases). Trimming took 3 bases from V and 7 from J, leaving 16 bases between them. Germline-derived CDR1 and CDR2 are LNHDA and SQIVND (reference sequence). CDR3 size: 15 residues. In DNA form, the CDR3 reads TGTGCCAGTAGTATTTCAGGGAAGAGTCAGAACATTCAGTACTTC. Translated: CASSISGKSQNIQYF.

The rearrangement links TRBV5-6 to TRBJ2-3, with 7 bases that match TRBD1. V gave up 2 bases and J gave up 2 bases; unmatched junction bases: 8. This CDR3 spans 16 amino acids. CDR1 is SGHDT and CDR2 is YYEEEE in the germline V gene. The CDR3 sequence: CASSFRTGLFTDTQYF. CDR3 sequence (DNA): TGTGCCAGCAGCTTTAGGACAGGCCTTTTCACAGATACGCAGTATTTT.

This clone showed up just a few times. The chain recombines TRBV6-2 or TRBV6-3 with TRBJ1-5; D is unclear. Per germline, CDR1 MNHEY and CDR2 SVGEGT. Trimming pared 4 bases from V and 3 bases from J, leaving 7 bases between. The CDR3 runs 13 residues. This chain's CDR3 is CASSSQNNQPQHF. The DNA for the CDR3 is TGTGCCAGCAGTTCCCAGAACAATCAGCCCCAGCATTTT.

J is TRBJ2-7 and V is TRBV2, with 14 bases aligning to TRBD2. Germline CDR1 reads SNHLY; CDR2 reads FYNNEI. This CDR3 comprises 15 residues. The ends lost 4 bases at V and 6 bases at J; junction bases unmatched: 5. CDR3 sequence: CASSGTTSGGGEQYV. Here the CDR3 DNA reads TGTGCCAGCAGTGGAACGACTAGCGGGGGGGGCGAGCAGTACGTC.

The CDR3 loop is CASSPNTGVNEQFF. The CDR3 coding sequence is TGTGCCAGCAGCCCAAATACAGGGGTCAATGAGCAGTTCTTC. This chain connects TRBV7-2 to TRBJ2-1; TRBD1 matches at 7 bases. The CDR3 runs 14 residues. CDR1 is SGHTA and CDR2 is FQGNSA in the germline V gene. Trimming removed 5 bases from V and 6 bases from J; junction bases left unmatched: 7.

This chain uses TRBV5-1 with TRBJ1-3; 7 positions agree with TRBD1. Germline lookup yields CDR1 SGHRS and CDR2 YFSETQ. Trimming at V came to 0 bases and at J to 2 bases, leaving 5 bases not matched to a gene. This CDR3 comprises 16 residues. The CDR3 region is CASSLAQGPPGNTIYF. The CDR3 DNA sequence: TGCGCCAGCAGCTTGGCACAGGGGCCACCTGGAAACACCATATATTTT.